Listed below are T cell receptor beta chains from one sample, sequenced in a study of glioma-infiltrating T cells after dendritic cell vaccination. Sequenced by immunoSEQ multiplex PCR; TCRdb stores in-frame clones only, minus some. Of about 92,000 clones in the sample, about nine tenths were seen once. Sequenced material: blood, taken before dendritic cell vaccination. The source is a human donor with glioblastoma. Both conserved end residues are part of each CDR3. D genes are given only for firm matches. Clone sizes are given selectively: once, few, many, or a class where the clone is expanded.

clone size: .; D gene: TRBD2; V gene: TRBV5-4; J gene: TRBJ2-7; CDR3 protein: CASSLVASGVGEQYF; CDR3 DNA: TGTGCCAGCAGCTTGGTGGCTAGCGGGGTAGGGGAGCAGTACTTC
clone size: .; D gene: .; V gene: TRBV7-9; J gene: TRBJ1-5; CDR3 protein: CASSSDRDFYQPQHF; CDR3 DNA: TGTGCCAGCAGCTCCGACAGAGACTTTTATCAGCCCCAGCATTTT
clone size: .; D gene: .; V gene: TRBV27; J gene: TRBJ2-7; CDR3 protein: CASGRTLYEQYF; CDR3 DNA: TGTGCCAGCGGAAGGACTCTCTACGAGCAGTACTTC
clone size: once; D gene: .; V gene: TRBV30; J gene: TRBJ1-6; CDR3 protein: CAWSVRAATVYNSPLHF; CDR3 DNA: TGTGCCTGGAGTGTAAGGGCGGCGACAGTATATAATTCACCCCTCCACTTT
clone size: .; D gene: TRBD1; V gene: TRBV13; J gene: TRBJ2-1; CDR3 protein: CASSPDRVGYNEQFF; CDR3 DNA: TGTGCCAGCAGCCCGGACAGGGTTGGCTACAATGAGCAGTTCTTC
clone size: .; D gene: .; V gene: TRBV5-4; J gene: TRBJ2-5; CDR3 protein: CASSLSQGREETQYF; CDR3 DNA: TGTGCCAGCAGCTTGAGTCAGGGTAGAGAAGAGACCCAGTACTTC
clone size: .; D gene: .; V gene: TRBV11-3; J gene: TRBJ1-1; CDR3 protein: CASSNGRGREAFF; CDR3 DNA: TGTGCCAGCAGCAATGGAAGGGGCCGCGAAGCTTTCTTT
clone size: .; D gene: .; V gene: TRBV7-9; J gene: TRBJ2-3; CDR3 protein: CASSLWTSDRRTDTQYF; CDR3 DNA: TGTGCCAGCAGCTTATGGACCAGTGACAGACGCACAGATACGCAGTATTTT
clone size: .; D gene: .; V gene: TRBV7-3; J gene: TRBJ2-2; CDR3 protein: CASSSQVAGELFF; CDR3 DNA: TGTGCCAGCAGCTCCCAGGTGGCCGGGGAGCTGTTTTTT
clone size: .; D gene: .; V gene: TRBV6-6; J gene: TRBJ2-1; CDR3 protein: CAARGNNEQFF; CDR3 DNA: TGTGCCGCAAGGGGTAACAATGAGCAGTTCTTC
clone size: .; D gene: .; V gene: TRBV4-3; J gene: TRBJ2-7; CDR3 protein: CASSQGRGGEQYF; CDR3 DNA: TGCGCCAGCAGCCAAGGAAGGGGGGGTGAGCAGTACTTC
clone size: .; D gene: .; V gene: TRBV7-9; J gene: TRBJ2-3; CDR3 protein: CASSLVQGGLFTDTQYF; CDR3 DNA: TGTGCCAGCAGCTTAGTCCAGGGGGGCCTTTTTACAGATACGCAGTATTTT
clone size: .; D gene: .; V gene: TRBV7-2; J gene: TRBJ1-1; CDR3 protein: CASSIQGLATEAFF; CDR3 DNA: TGTGCCAGCAGCATACAGGGTTTGGCCACTGAAGCTTTCTTT
clone size: .; D gene: TRBD1; V gene: TRBV27; J gene: TRBJ2-5; CDR3 protein: CASSLRSGTGAEETQYF; CDR3 DNA: TGTGCCAGCAGTTTACGGTCCGGGACAGGGGCCGAAGAGACCCAGTACTTC
clone size: once; D gene: .; V gene: TRBV25-1; J gene: TRBJ1-5; CDR3 protein: CASSGGGNQPQHF; CDR3 DNA: TGTGCCAGCAGTGGGGGGGGTAATCAGCCCCAGCATTTT
clone size: .; D gene: .; V gene: TRBV9; J gene: TRBJ1-6; CDR3 protein: CASSVEGAGNSPLHF; CDR3 DNA: TGTGCCAGCAGCGTAGAAGGGGCTGGGAATTCACCCCTCCACTTT
clone size: few; D gene: .; V gene: TRBV28; J gene: TRBJ1-3; CDR3 protein: CASRSQGNSGNTIYF; CDR3 DNA: TGTGCCAGCAGATCGCAGGGCAACTCTGGAAACACCATATATTTT
clone size: .; D gene: TRBD1; V gene: TRBV6-1; J gene: TRBJ2-5; CDR3 protein: CASRDHRGWQETQYF; CDR3 DNA: TGTGCCAGCAGGGACCACAGGGGGTGGCAAGAGACCCAGTACTTC
clone size: .; D gene: .; V gene: TRBV18; J gene: TRBJ2-5; CDR3 protein: CASSPGEGTQYF; CDR3 DNA: TGTGCCAGCTCACCCGGTGAGGGGACCCAGTACTTC
clone size: .; D gene: TRBD2; V gene: TRBV4-2; J gene: TRBJ2-1; CDR3 protein: CASSQLLAGDEDEQFF; CDR3 DNA: TGTGCCAGCAGCCAACTACTAGCGGGAGATGAGGATGAGCAGTTCTTC
clone size: .; D gene: .; V gene: TRBV7-2; J gene: TRBJ1-5; CDR3 protein: CASSLVDQPQHF; CDR3 DNA: TGTGCCAGCAGCTTAGTCGATCAGCCCCAGCATTTT
clone size: .; D gene: .; V gene: TRBV2; J gene: TRBJ1-5; CDR3 protein: CASTEGGYGNQPQHF; CDR3 DNA: TGTGCCAGCACAGAGGGGGGGTACGGCAATCAGCCCCAGCATTTT
clone size: .; D gene: .; V gene: TRBV7-9; J gene: TRBJ2-1; CDR3 protein: CASSRLPGYEQFF; CDR3 DNA: TGTGCCAGCAGCCGACTCCCCGGGTATGAGCAGTTCTTC
clone size: .; D gene: .; V gene: TRBV7-9; J gene: TRBJ2-7; CDR3 protein: CASSQRTQSSYEQYF; CDR3 DNA: TGTGCCAGCAGCCAGCGGACTCAAAGCTCCTACGAGCAGTACTTC
clone size: .; D gene: TRBD2; V gene: TRBV7-2; J gene: TRBJ2-1; CDR3 protein: CASSLVGGGRYNEQFF; CDR3 DNA: TGTGCCAGCAGCTTAGTAGGCGGGGGACGTTACAATGAGCAGTTCTTC
clone size: .; D gene: .; V gene: TRBV5-1; J gene: TRBJ1-2; CDR3 protein: CASSFPGTAGDGYTF; CDR3 DNA: TGCGCCAGCAGCTTTCCGGGGACGGCGGGGGATGGCTACACCTTC
clone size: .; D gene: TRBD1; V gene: TRBV4-1; J gene: TRBJ2-7; CDR3 protein: CASSQTRDRVYEQYF; CDR3 DNA: TGCGCCAGCAGCCAAACACGGGACAGGGTCTACGAGCAGTACTTC
clone size: .; D gene: TRBD2; V gene: TRBV25-1; J gene: TRBJ2-1; CDR3 protein: CASSEYVAGGAYNEQFF; CDR3 DNA: TGTGCCAGCAGTGAATATGTGGCGGGAGGGGCCTACAATGAGCAGTTCTTC
clone size: .; D gene: .; V gene: TRBV6-6; J gene: TRBJ1-2; CDR3 protein: CASSYVVGQNYGYTF; CDR3 DNA: TGTGCCAGCAGTTATGTCGTAGGACAGAACTATGGCTACACCTTC
clone size: .; D gene: .; V gene: TRBV6-6; J gene: TRBJ2-7; CDR3 protein: CASSYRSGSYEQYF; CDR3 DNA: TGTGCCAGCAGTTATCGTAGCGGCTCCTACGAGCAGTACTTC
clone size: .; D gene: .; V gene: TRBV7-2; J gene: TRBJ1-5; CDR3 protein: CASSLAPRTGDSPQHF; CDR3 DNA: TGTGCCAGCAGCTTAGCGCCCAGGACCGGGGACTCACCCCAGCATTTT
clone size: .; D gene: .; V gene: TRBV19; J gene: TRBJ2-1; CDR3 protein: CASSIVPQGYYNEQFF; CDR3 DNA: TGTGCCAGTAGTATTGTTCCACAGGGATACTACAATGAGCAGTTCTTC
clone size: once; D gene: .; V gene: TRBV27; J gene: TRBJ2-3; CDR3 protein: CASSIGWTRYTDTQYF; CDR3 DNA: TGTGCCAGCAGTATCGGATGGACACGCTACACAGATACGCAGTATTTT
clone size: .; D gene: TRBD1; V gene: TRBV6-6; J gene: TRBJ2-7; CDR3 protein: CASQNTDRGFEQYF; CDR3 DNA: TGTGCCAGCCAAAATACCGACAGGGGTTTCGAGCAGTACTTC
clone size: .; D gene: TRBD2; V gene: TRBV5-4; J gene: TRBJ2-7; CDR3 protein: CASSLGGGTGSATYEQYF; CDR3 DNA: TGTGCCAGCAGCTTGGGGGGGGGAACAGGCTCCGCAACCTACGAGCAGTACTTC
clone size: few; D gene: .; V gene: TRBV19; J gene: TRBJ2-7; CDR3 protein: CASSDHRERYEQYF; CDR3 DNA: TGTGCCAGTAGTGACCACAGGGAAAGATACGAGCAGTACTTC
clone size: .; D gene: TRBD1; V gene: TRBV7-9; J gene: TRBJ1-1; CDR3 protein: CASRWTGNTEAFF; CDR3 DNA: TGTGCCAGCAGGTGGACAGGGAACACTGAAGCTTTCTTT